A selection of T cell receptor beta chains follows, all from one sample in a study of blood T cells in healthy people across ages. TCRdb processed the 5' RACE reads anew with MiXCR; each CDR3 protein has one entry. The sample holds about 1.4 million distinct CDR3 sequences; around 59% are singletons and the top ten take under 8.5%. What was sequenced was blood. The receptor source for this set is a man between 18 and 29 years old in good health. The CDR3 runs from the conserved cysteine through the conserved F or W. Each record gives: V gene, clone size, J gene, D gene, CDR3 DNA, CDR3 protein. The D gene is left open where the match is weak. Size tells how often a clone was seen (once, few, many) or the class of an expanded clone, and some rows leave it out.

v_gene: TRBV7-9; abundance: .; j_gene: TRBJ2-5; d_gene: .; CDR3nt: TGTGCCAGCAGCTTGGGTGTATCTTTTGGGGAGCAGTACTTC; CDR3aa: CASSLGVSFGEQYF
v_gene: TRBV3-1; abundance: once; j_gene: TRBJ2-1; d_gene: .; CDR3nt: TGTGCCAGCGCAAGGAGGGCCCAGAGAAATGAGCAGTTCTTC; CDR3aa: CASARRAQRNEQFF
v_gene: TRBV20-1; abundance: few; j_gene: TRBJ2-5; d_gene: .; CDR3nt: TGCAGTCGGCCCCACGGGGGAACGCAAGAGTCCCAGTACTTC; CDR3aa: CSRPHGGTQESQYF
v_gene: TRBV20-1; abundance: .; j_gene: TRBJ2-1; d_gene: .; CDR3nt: TGCAGTGCTAGTTTCATTTGGGGACAAGAGTTCTTC; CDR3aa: CSASFIWGQEFF
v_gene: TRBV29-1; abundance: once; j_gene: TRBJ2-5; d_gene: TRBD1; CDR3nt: TGCAGCCTAGCCGGGACAGGGGAGAGGGAAGAGACCCAGTACTTC; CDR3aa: CSLAGTGEREETQYF
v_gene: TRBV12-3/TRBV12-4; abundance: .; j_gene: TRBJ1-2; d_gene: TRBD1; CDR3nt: TGTGCCACCCATGCAACAGGGGGAGCCTCTGGCTACACCTTC; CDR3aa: CATHATGGASGYTF
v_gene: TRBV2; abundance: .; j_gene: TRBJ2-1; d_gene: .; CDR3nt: TGTGCCAGCAGTGCGACGCGCTACAATGAGCAGTTCTTC; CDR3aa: CASSATRYNEQFF
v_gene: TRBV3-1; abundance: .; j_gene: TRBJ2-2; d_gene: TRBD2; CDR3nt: TGTGCCAGCAGCCACAAGCGGGGGCTCACCGGGGAGCTGTTTTTT; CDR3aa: CASSHKRGLTGELFF
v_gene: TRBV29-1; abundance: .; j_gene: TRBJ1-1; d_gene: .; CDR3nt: TGCAGCGTAAGGATAATGAACACTGAAGCTTTCTTT; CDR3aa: CSVRIMNTEAFF
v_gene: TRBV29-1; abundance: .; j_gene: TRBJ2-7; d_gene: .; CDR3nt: TGCAGCGTTGAAGGGGGACAAAACTACGAGCAGTACTTC; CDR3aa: CSVEGGQNYEQYF
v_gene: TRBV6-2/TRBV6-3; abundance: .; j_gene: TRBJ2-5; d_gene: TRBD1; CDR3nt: TGTGCCAGCACCGGGACAGTCGGAGAGACCCAGTACTTC; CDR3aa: CASTGTVGETQYF
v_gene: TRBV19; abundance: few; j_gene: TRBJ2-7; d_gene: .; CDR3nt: TGTGCCGGTAGCAGCTCCTACGAGCAGTACTTC; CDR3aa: CAGSSSYEQYF
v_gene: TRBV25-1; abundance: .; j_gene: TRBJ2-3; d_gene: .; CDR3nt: TGTGCCAGCAGTGAATTCGGCAGCACAGATACGCAGTATTTT; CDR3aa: CASSEFGSTDTQYF
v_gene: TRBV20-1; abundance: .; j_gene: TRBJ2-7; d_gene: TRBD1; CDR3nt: TGCAGTGCTAGACCGAGGACAGGGGCCTACGAGCAGTACTTC; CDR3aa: CSARPRTGAYEQYF
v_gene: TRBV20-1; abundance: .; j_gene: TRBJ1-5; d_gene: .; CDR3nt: TGCAGTGCTAGAGATCTCTTGGAATTAGCCCAGCATTTT; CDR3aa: CSARDLLELAQHF
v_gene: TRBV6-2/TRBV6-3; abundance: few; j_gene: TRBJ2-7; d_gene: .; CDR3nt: TGTGCCAGCAGCCCCATTGAGGGGCCGTACGAGCAGTACTTC; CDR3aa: CASSPIEGPYEQYF
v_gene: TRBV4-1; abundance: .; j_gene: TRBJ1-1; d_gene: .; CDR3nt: TGCGCCAGCAGCCAAGAATCGCGTCTACAGGGAGGGACTGAAGCTTTCTTT; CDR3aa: CASSQESRLQGGTEAFF
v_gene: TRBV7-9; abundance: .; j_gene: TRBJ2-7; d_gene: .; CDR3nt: TGTGCCAGCAGCCCCACCACGCACCGCTCCTACGAGCAGTACTTC; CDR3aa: CASSPTTHRSYEQYF
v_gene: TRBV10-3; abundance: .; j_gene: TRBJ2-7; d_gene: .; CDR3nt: TGTGCCATCAGTGAAGGGACACCAGAACAGCAGTACTTC; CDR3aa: CAISEGTPEQQYF
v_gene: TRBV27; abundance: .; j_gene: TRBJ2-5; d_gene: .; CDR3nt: TGTGCCAGCGGCGGAGGGGCCCAGTACTTC; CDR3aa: CASGGGAQYF
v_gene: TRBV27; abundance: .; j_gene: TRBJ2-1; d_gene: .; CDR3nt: TGTGCCAGCAGTCGGACAATGTACAATGAGCAGTTCTTC; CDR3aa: CASSRTMYNEQFF
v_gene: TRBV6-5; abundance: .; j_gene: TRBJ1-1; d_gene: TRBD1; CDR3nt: TGTGCCAGCAGCCCTAACCTAGGGGGCTTGAACACTGAAGCTTTCTTT; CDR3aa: CASSPNLGGLNTEAFF
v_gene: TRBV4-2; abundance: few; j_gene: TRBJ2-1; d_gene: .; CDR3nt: TGTGCCAGCAGCCAGGAGACAGGATCGGGTGAGCAGTTCTTC; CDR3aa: CASSQETGSGEQFF
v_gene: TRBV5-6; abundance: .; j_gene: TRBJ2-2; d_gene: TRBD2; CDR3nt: TGTGCCAGCAGCTCCCGCGGGGGGCTGGCCGGGGAGCTGTTTTTT; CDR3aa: CASSSRGGLAGELFF
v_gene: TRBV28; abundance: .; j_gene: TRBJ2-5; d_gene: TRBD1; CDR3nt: TGTGCCAGCAGTCCGACAGGGATGCAAGAGACCCAGTACTTC; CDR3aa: CASSPTGMQETQYF
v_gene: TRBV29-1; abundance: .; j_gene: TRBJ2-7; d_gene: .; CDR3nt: TGCAGCTTCACCCTACAGGGAAGGTACGAGCAGTACTTC; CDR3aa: CSFTLQGRYEQYF
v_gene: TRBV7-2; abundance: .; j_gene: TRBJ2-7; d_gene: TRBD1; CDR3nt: TGTGCCAGCAGCTTATCGGGACAGGTCCCCGGCGAGCAGTACTTC; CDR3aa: CASSLSGQVPGEQYF
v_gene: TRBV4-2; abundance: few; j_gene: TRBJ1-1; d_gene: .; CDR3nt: TGTGCCAGCAGCCAAATCGGGGGGATCTTCACTGAAGCTTTCTTT; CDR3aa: CASSQIGGIFTEAFF
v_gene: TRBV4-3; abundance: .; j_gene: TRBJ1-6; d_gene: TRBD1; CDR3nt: TGCGCCAGCAGCCAAGATAAGGACAGGTCTCGATCACCCCTCCACTTT; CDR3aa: CASSQDKDRSRSPLHF
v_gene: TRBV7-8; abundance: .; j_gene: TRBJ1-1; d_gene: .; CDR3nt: TGTGCCAGCAGCTTAGGGGTAGGATTGGTGGCAACTGAAGCTTTCTTT; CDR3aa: CASSLGVGLVATEAFF
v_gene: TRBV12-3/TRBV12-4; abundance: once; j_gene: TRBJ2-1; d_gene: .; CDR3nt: TGTGCCAGCAGTTTTGGTCAAGGGGGGGGGCCCAATGAGCAGTTCTTC; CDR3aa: CASSFGQGGGPNEQFF
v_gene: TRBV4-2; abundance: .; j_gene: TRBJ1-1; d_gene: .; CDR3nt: TGTGCCAGCAGCCAAGATCGGGGAGCCACTGAAGCTTTCTTT; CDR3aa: CASSQDRGATEAFF
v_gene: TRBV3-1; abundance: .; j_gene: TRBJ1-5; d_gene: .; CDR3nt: TGTGCCAGCAGCCAAGATCTACTACAGCCCCAGCATTTT; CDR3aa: CASSQDLLQPQHF
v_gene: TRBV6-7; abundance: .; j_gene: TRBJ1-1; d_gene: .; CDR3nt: TGTGCCAGCAGTTACTCGAGTAAGGTGATGAACACTGAAGCTTTCTTT; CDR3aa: CASSYSSKVMNTEAFF
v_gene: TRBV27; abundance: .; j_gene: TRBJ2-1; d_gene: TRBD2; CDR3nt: TGTGCCAGCACCATAGCGGGGAGCATCAATGAGCAGTTCTTC; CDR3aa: CASTIAGSINEQFF
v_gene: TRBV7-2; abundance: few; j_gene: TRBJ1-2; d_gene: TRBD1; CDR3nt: TGTGCCAGCAGCCCCTCCGGACAGGGGTCCTATGGCTACACCTTC; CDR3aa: CASSPSGQGSYGYTF
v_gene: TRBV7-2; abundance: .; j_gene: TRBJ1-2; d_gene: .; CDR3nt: TGTGCCAGCAGCTTAGGTATAGGGGGTGGCTACACCTTC; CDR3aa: CASSLGIGGGYTF
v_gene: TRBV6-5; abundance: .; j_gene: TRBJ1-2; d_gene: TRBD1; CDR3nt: TGTGCCAGCAGCCACAGGGGCCCTAACTATGGCTACACCTTC; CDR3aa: CASSHRGPNYGYTF
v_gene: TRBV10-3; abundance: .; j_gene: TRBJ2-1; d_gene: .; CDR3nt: TGTGCCATCCGTACAGGGTCCTACAATGAGCAGTTCTTC; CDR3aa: CAIRTGSYNEQFF
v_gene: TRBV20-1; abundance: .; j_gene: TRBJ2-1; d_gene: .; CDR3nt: TGCAGTGCCCGACCGTGGCTAGAAAGTTCCCATGAGCAGTTCTTC; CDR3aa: CSARPWLESSHEQFF
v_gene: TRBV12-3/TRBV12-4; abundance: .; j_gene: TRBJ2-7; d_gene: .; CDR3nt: TGTGCCAGCGCCGCGACAGTCTCCTACGAGCAGTACTTC; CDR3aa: CASAATVSYEQYF
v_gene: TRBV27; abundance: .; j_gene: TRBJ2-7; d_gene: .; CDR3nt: TGTGCCAGCAGTTTAACCCAGGCATCCTACGAGCAGTACTTC; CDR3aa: CASSLTQASYEQYF
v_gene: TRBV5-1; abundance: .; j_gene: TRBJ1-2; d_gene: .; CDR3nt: TGCGCCAGCAGCCCTGGCGAGGGTTGGGGCTCCTATGGCTACACCTTC; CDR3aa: CASSPGEGWGSYGYTF
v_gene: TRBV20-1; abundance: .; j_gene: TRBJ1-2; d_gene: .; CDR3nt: TGCAGTGCTGTGGGGACACCAACTCACTATGGCTACACCTTC; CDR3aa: CSAVGTPTHYGYTF
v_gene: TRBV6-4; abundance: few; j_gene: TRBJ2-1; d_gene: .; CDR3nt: TGTGCCAGCAGTGTCGAACAGACTCCCTACAATGAGCAGTTCTTC; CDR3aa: CASSVEQTPYNEQFF
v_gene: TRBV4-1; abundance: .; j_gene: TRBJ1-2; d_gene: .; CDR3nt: TGCGCCAGCAGCCTTCGGATACAGGGAAGTATGGTCTACACCTTC; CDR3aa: CASSLRIQGSMVYTF
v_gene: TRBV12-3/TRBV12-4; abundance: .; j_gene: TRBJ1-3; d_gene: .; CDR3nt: TGTGCCAGCAGTTTACACTCTGGAAACACCATATATTTT; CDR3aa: CASSLHSGNTIYF
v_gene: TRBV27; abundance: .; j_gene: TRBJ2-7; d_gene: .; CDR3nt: TGTGCCAGCAGTTCCGCCCTAGTTCCGAGCTCCTACGAGCAGTACTTC; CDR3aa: CASSSALVPSSYEQYF
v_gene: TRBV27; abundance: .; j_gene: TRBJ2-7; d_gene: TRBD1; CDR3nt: TGTGCCAGCAGTTCCCGGACCGGGACAGGGGTCTACGAGCAGTACTTC; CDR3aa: CASSSRTGTGVYEQYF
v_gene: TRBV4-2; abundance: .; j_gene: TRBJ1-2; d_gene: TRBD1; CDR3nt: TGTGCCAGCAGCCCGGCTGGGCGGGACAGGGATTATGGCTACACCTTC; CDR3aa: CASSPAGRDRDYGYTF
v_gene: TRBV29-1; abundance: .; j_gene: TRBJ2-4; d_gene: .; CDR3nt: TGCGGCGTTGTAGGGACAGCGGGCAAGCAGTACTTC; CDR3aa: CGVVGTAGKQYF